This T cell receptor beta chain was found in a study of T cell responses to AZD1222 COVID-19 vaccine. The method was immunoSEQ multiplex PCR; TCRdb's version includes in-frame clones alone and lacks a portion of them. Of over 130,000 clones listed, under 95% are singletons. Study findings and constraints: Among vaccine-associated CD4 TCRs, coverage spanned spike, with dominance at 160-218 and 743-854. Reportedly, close to half of spike-specific TCRs are directed against unmutated variant regions. Clonal diversity may have been underestimated in mostly white British donors. After two AZD1222 doses, spike-specific TCR breadth and depth rose versus day 0.

A remark on this clone: No antigen is known for it.

CDR3 size: 16 residues. Trimming took off 5 bases at V and 2 bases at J, with 13 bases between the two ends. Germline lookup yields CDR1 LNHDA and CDR2 SQIVND (reference sequence). V is TRBV19 and J is TRBJ2-6; maybe TRBD1 (6 bases). This sample comprised peripheral blood, obtained 28 days after the second dose of the MenACWY control vaccine. The TCR sequence derives from an adult who received the MenACWY meningococcal vaccine as a control. The CDR3 DNA reads TGTGCCAGTAGTCCCCGGACAGCTGCTGGGGCCAACGTCCTGACTTTC. Translating it yields CASSPRTAAGANVLTF.